This T cell receptor beta chain was profiled in a study of technical replicates of blood from a handful of donors. Generated by immunoSEQ multiplex PCR, the TCRdb table keeps only in-frame clones and is missing some. The table includes around 89,000 clones, roughly 94% detected once. Looked up from germline, CDR1 is SEHNR and CDR2 is FQNEAQ (reference sequence). The CDR3 is 17 amino acids. The ends lost 5 bases at V and 6 bases at J; junction bases unmatched: 19. J is TRBJ2-7 and V is TRBV7-9; 7 positions agree with TRBD1. Sample: T cells isolated from PBMCs. The TCR comes from a human donor in good health. CDR3 nucleotides: TGTGCCAGCAGCAAGAATCCCCGGGACAGACACCGGGGCGAGCAGTACTTC. As protein: CASSKNPRDRHRGEQYF.